This T cell receptor beta chain was obtained from a study of cytomegalovirus exposure and HLA in healthy donors. PCR used 60 Vbeta primers and 13 Jbeta primers. TCRdb's copy holds only in-frame clones and misses some; the assay was immunoSEQ multiplex PCR. The sample has around 150,000 clones; about 61% are singletons. The CDR3 totals 16 residues. Germline lookup yields CDR1 SGHDT and CDR2 YYEEEE. The V end lost 2 bases, the J end lost 2 bases, and 15 bases lay between the germline ends. Sequencing input: PBMCs. This TCR came from a woman aged 40 to 49 in good health and CMV-seronegative. The chain is built from TRBV5-6 and TRBJ2-3; maybe TRBD1 (5 bases). CDR3 nucleotides: TGTGCCAGCAGCTTAAAAACAGGATCGTCCACAGATACGCAGTATTTT. It is translated as CASSLKTGSSTDTQYF. The full variable domain, completed using reference TRBV5-6 and TRBJ2-3, is DAGVTQSPTHLIKTRGQQVTLRCSPKSGHDTVSWYQQALGQGPQFIFQYYEEEERQRGNFPDRFSGHQFPNYSSELNVNALLLGDSALYLCASSLKTGSSTDTQYFGPGTRLTVL.